The 24 T cell receptor beta chains in this list originate from one sample, sequenced in a study of shared clonotypes between healthy human individuals (dated by TCRdb to 2018 to 2021). Receptor amplification or capture employed the immunoSEQ multiplex PCR assay. This is the immuneACCESS table as TCRdb keeps it, with only in-frame sequences that have V and J called. A part of the clones is gone; compared with another copy, unresolved V genes explain less than half, and the rest is unexplained. The sample contains fewer than 2.5 million clones, roughly 93% of them found a single time. 0.35% to 0.45% of the sample lies in the top ten. What was sequenced was naive CD4+ T cells from PBMCs. The cell subset or site label on this specimen signifies: CD45RA+ positively selected. These receptors originate from a man aged 18 to 29 in good health. Some clones in this sample may be carry-over from other donors' samples.

The V call is TRBV18, the J call TRBJ2-7; D remains unclear. CDR1 is KGHSH and CDR2 is LQKENI in the germline V gene. This CDR3 spans 14 amino acids. V dropped 2 bases and J dropped 6 bases, with 14 bases sitting between them. The CDR3 coding sequence is TGTGCCAGCTCACCAGGAGCAGTTCCCGGCGAGCAGTACTTC. Its translation: CASSPGAVPGEQYF. The full variable domain, completed using reference TRBV18 and TRBJ2-7, is NAGVMQNPRHLVRRRGQEARLRCSPMKGHSHVYWYRQLPEEGLKFMVYLQKENIIDESGMPKERFSAEFPKEGPSILRIQQVVRGDSAAYFCASSPGAVPGEQYFGPGTRLTVT.

In DNA form, the CDR3 reads TGTGCCAGCAGCTTAGGTTCCCGGACAGCCCCAGATACGCAGTATTTT. Translating it yields CASSLGSRTAPDTQYF. The V gene is TRBV11-3, the J gene TRBJ2-3, with a weak D call TRBD1 (6 bases). The germline V and J ends were trimmed by 1 base and 4 bases, with 15 bases remaining between them. Germline V CDR1 and CDR2: SGHNT, YENEEA. CDR3 length: 16 amino acids.

This chain uses TRBV5-1 with TRBJ2-2, with TRBD2 as a possible D gene (5 bases). V was trimmed by 4 bases and J by 0 bases, leaving 13 bases between them. CDR1 SGHRS and CDR2 YFSETQ come from the germline V gene. The CDR3 has 16 amino acids. For the CDR3, the DNA is TGCGCCAGCAGCAACAAAGGACTGGCGAACACCGGGGAGCTGTTTTTT. The encoded protein is CASSNKGLANTGELFF.

V is TRBV25-1 and J is TRBJ2-7; TRBD1 matches at 7 bases. This CDR3 is 16 amino acids long. The germline V gene encodes CDR1 MGHDK and CDR2 SYGVNS. Unmatched junction bases numbered 12, after V lost 1 base and J lost 6 bases. The CDR3 region is CASSEFGTGVSSEQYF. CDR3 DNA: TGTGCCAGCAGTGAATTCGGCACAGGGGTTTCTAGCGAGCAGTACTTC.

This clone was detected only once. This chain connects TRBV10-3 to TRBJ2-2, with unresolved D. The CDR3 has 13 amino acids. Germline-derived CDR1 and CDR2 are ENHRY and SYGVKD. Trimming pared 2 bases from V and 3 bases from J, leaving 4 bases between. CDR3 in amino acids: CAISEAYTGELFF. CDR3 DNA: TGTGCCATCAGTGAGGCATACACCGGGGAGCTGTTTTTT.

J is TRBJ1-5 and V is TRBV28, with D unclear. V was cut by 4 bases and J by 3 bases, with 19 bases left in between. The CDR3 is 17 amino acids. The germline V gene encodes CDR1 MDHEN and CDR2 SYDVKM. The CDR3 protein is CASSSQFPSDLNQPQHF. DNA for the CDR3: TGTGCCAGCAGTTCCCAATTCCCCTCGGACCTCAATCAGCCCCAGCATTTT.

The chain has TRBV9 and TRBJ2-7, with D tentatively TRBD1 or TRBD2 (5 bases each). V lost 4 bases and J lost 4, with 15 bases in between. Germline V gene data show CDR1 as SGDLS and CDR2 as YYNGEE. The CDR3 totals 14 residues. CDR3 coding DNA: TGTGCCAGCAGCCCCTGGCAGGGAGCATACGAGCAGTACTTC. Protein: CASSPWQGAYEQYF.

The CDR3 spells CASSVAAVSSYEQYF. The CDR3 nucleotides are TGTGCCAGCAGCGTAGCGGCGGTAAGCTCCTACGAGCAGTACTTC. The gene calls are TRBV9 and TRBJ2-7; D gene uncertain. Between the trimmed V and J ends, which lost 0 bases and 0 bases, there was a span of 10 bases. The CDR3 consists of 15 residues. Germline loops: CDR1 SGDLS, CDR2 YYNGEE.

The chain's CDR3 is CASSSIGTSGYEQYF. The CDR3 DNA reads TGTGCCAGCAGTTCTATTGGGACTAGCGGTTACGAGCAGTACTTC. This chain links TRBV28 with TRBJ2-7, with 11 bases aligning to TRBD2. This CDR3 contains 15 residues. CDR1 is MDHEN and CDR2 is SYDVKM in the germline V gene. J lost 4 bases, V lost 4 bases, and 6 bases had no gene match.

The gene calls are TRBV14 and TRBJ2-7, with 11 bases identical to TRBD1. After removal of 3 bases from V and 7 bases from J, the junction contained 5 bases not matched to a gene. This CDR3 has 14 residues. Germline lookup yields CDR1 SGHDN and CDR2 FVKESK. CDR3 sequence (DNA): TGTGCCAGCAGCCAGATCGGGACAGGGGGGGAGCAGTACTTC. Translation: CASSQIGTGGEQYF. Filled out from reference TRBV14 and TRBJ2-7, the complete variable domain reads EAGVTQFPSHSVIEKGQTVTLRCDPISGHDNLYWYRRVMGKEIKFLLHFVKESKQDESGMPNNRFLAERTGGTYSTLKVQPAELEDSGVYFCASSQIGTGGEQYFGPGTRLTVT.

V and J are TRBV6-4 and TRBJ1-1; D might be TRBD1 (5 bases). The germline gives CDR1 MRHNA, CDR2 SNTAGT. The CDR3 is made up of 17 amino acids. V lost 0 bases, J lost 1 base, and 15 bases lay in between. DNA of the CDR3: TGTGCCAGCAGTGACTCGTGGGGCCTCCTCCCGAACACTGAAGCTTTCTTT. Amino acid sequence: CASSDSWGLLPNTEAFF.

V gene TRBV19 combines with J gene TRBJ1-2, with D perhaps TRBD1 (5 bases). The CDR3 length is 14 residues. Germline CDR1 and CDR2: LNHDA and SQIVND (reference sequence). V lost 8 bases, J lost 4 bases, and 17 bases lay in between. The CDR3 region is CASQPGGAVYGYTF. DNA of the CDR3: TGTGCCAGTCAACCCGGGGGAGCGGTCTATGGCTACACCTTC.

This sequence joins TRBV28 and TRBJ1-2; 9 bases map to TRBD1. The germline CDR1 and CDR2 sequences are MDHEN and SYDVKM. V was pared by 2 bases and J by 4 bases, with 5 bases of the junction left unmatched. The CDR3 contains 15 residues. The CDR3 nucleotides read TGTGCCAGCAGTTTAGCCGGGACAGGGACCTATGGCTACACCTTC. It encodes CASSLAGTGTYGYTF.

The V and J genes are TRBV21-1 and TRBJ2-2. TRBV21-1 is reported as a pseudogene. This CDR3 has 15 residues. CDR3 region: CASSKGYKMTGELFF. The CDR3 bases are TGTGCCAGCAGCAAAGGATATAAGATGACCGGGGAGCTGTTTTTT.

J is TRBJ1-5 and V is TRBV27; TRBD1 might be the D (5 bases). Trimming left V 4 bases short and J 4 bases short, with 11 bases between. CDR1 and CDR2 from the germline V gene are MNHEY and SMNVEV (reference sequence). The CDR3 consists of 14 residues. Here the CDR3 reads CASSSRGLNQPQHF. The CDR3 DNA is TGTGCCAGCAGTTCAAGGGGATTGAATCAGCCCCAGCATTTT.

The chain is built from TRBV6-5 and TRBJ2-3, with D perhaps matching TRBD2 (6 bases). Germline V CDR1 and CDR2: MNHEY, SVGAGI. Trimming took off 6 bases at V and 4 bases at J, with 14 bases between the two ends. The CDR3 is 14 amino acids. CDR3: CASRRDASADTQYF. The CDR3 DNA reads as TGTGCCAGCAGGCGGGACGCCTCGGCAGATACGCAGTATTTT.

The rearrangement links TRBV7-2 to TRBJ2-5, with D maybe TRBD2 (6 bases). Trimming left V 1 base short and J 5 bases short, with 17 bases between. CDR1 and CDR2 from the germline V gene are SGHTA and FQGNSA. The CDR3 loop spans 16 amino acids. The CDR3 bases are TGTGCCAGCAGCTTAGGTGGTCGGGGGAAACGGGAGACCCAGTACTTC. Amino acids: CASSLGGRGKRETQYF.

This clone was seen a single time. The chain couples TRBV9 to TRBJ2-3, with D maybe TRBD1 (6 bases). CDR3 length: 15 residues. The V end lost 0 bases, the J end lost 6 bases, and 14 bases lay between the germline ends. CDR1 is SGDLS and CDR2 is YYNGEE in the germline V gene. CDR3 nucleotides: TGTGCCAGCAGCGTAGTCAGCGGCCAGGGGGATACGCAGTATTTT. Translation: CASSVVSGQGDTQYF.

This clone has a single count. The rearrangement links TRBV6-6 to TRBJ1-3; a weak D match, TRBD1 (6 bases). Germline CDR1 reads MNHNY; CDR2 reads SVGAGI (reference sequence). CDR3 length: 14 residues. V gave up 2 bases and J gave up 3 bases, with 8 bases separating them. The CDR3 DNA is TGTGCCAGCAGTTACAGGGACAATGGAAACACCATATATTTT. Its translation: CASSYRDNGNTIYF.

V is TRBV5-3 and J is TRBJ2-7; D not resolved. TRBV5-3 is placed among ORFs of uncertain function. The germline V and J ends were trimmed by 6 bases and 5 bases, with 12 bases remaining between them. The CDR3 runs to 12 residues. CDR3 sequence (DNA): TGTGCCAGAACTCTTCCACCCCACGAGCAGTACTTC. As protein: CARTLPPHEQYF.

V usage is TRBV5-8 and J usage is TRBJ2-7; TRBD1 matches 8 bases. CDR1 and CDR2 from the germline V gene are SGHTS and YDEGEE. The length of the CDR3 is 14 residues. V gave up 4 bases and J gave up 3 bases; unmatched junction bases: 6. The CDR3 region is CASSPRTGIYEQYF. CDR3 coding DNA: TGTGCCAGCAGCCCCCGGACAGGGATCTACGAGCAGTACTTC.

The chain combines TRBV28 with TRBJ2-7, with 10 bases lining up with TRBD1. V was clipped by 6 bases and J by 2 bases; unmatched bases: 4. Germline V gene sequence: CDR1 MDHEN, CDR2 SYDVKM. The CDR3 has 14 residues. DNA of the CDR3: TGTGCCAGCAGCCACGGACAGGGGGCCTACGAGCAGTACTTC. It encodes CASSHGQGAYEQYF.

This chain connects TRBV5-1 to TRBJ1-1; a weak D match, TRBD1 (5 bases). Per germline, CDR1 SGHRS and CDR2 YFSETQ. V was cut by 1 base and J by 7 bases, with 17 bases left in between. The CDR3 is 15 amino acids. The CDR3, as DNA: TGCGCCAGCAGCTTGAGTCAGGGAGGTACAAATGAAGCTTTCTTT. Amino acid sequence: CASSLSQGGTNEAFF.

This chain connects TRBV28 to TRBJ1-4, with a weak D call TRBD1 (6 bases). The CDR3 loop spans 14 amino acids. V lost 6 bases and J 8 bases, leaving 16 bases between the germline ends. Germline V gene sequence: CDR1 MDHEN, CDR2 SYDVKM. The CDR3 DNA reads as TGTGCCAGCAGCCCTCCGTCGGACAGAGAAAAACTGTTTTTT. As protein: CASSPPSDREKLFF.